Below, 11 T cell receptor beta chains from the same sample are listed, as sequenced in a study of lymphopenia after photon versus proton radiotherapy. Method: immunoSEQ multiplex PCR; TCRdb's copy keeps in-frame clones and lacks some. The sample contains over 35,000 clones, over 75% of which appear only once. Sample: peripheral blood, taken from a patient treated with proton-based radiotherapy. The receptors derive from a woman in her seventies with pancreatic cancer.

V and J are TRBV7-2 and TRBJ2-5; TRBD2 matches at 13 bases. The V and J ends lost 5 bases and 4 bases, in that order; junction bases with no gene match: 13. CDR1 and CDR2 from the germline V gene are SGHTA and FQGNSA. This CDR3 is built from 18 residues. CDR3 residues: CASSPSWTSGRWGETQYF. The DNA for the CDR3 is TGTGCCAGCAGCCCTTCCTGGACTAGCGGGAGATGGGGAGAGACCCAGTACTTC.

The chain links TRBV5-4 to TRBJ2-5; D remains unclear. Gene TRBJ2-7 matches the end of the DNA better, so the J call may be wrong. Germline CDR1 reads SGHNT; CDR2 reads YYREEE (reference sequence). This CDR3 region has 15 residues. Here the CDR3 DNA reads TGTGCCAGCAGCCCCGATGTGGGAAATGTCGACGAGCAGTACTTC. It translates to CASSPDVGNVDEQYF.

The rearrangement uses TRBV29-1 and TRBJ1-4; D unclear. Deletions cut 5 bases from V and 6 bases from J, with 4 bases between. Germline lookup yields CDR1 SQVTM and CDR2 ANQGSEA. This CDR3 comprises 10 residues. CDR3 in amino acids: CSVLDEKLFF. CDR3 nucleotides: TGCAGCGTTTTGGATGAAAAACTGTTTTTT.

V usage is TRBV2 and J usage is TRBJ1-3; D gene unclear. The V and J ends lost 8 bases and 0 bases respectively, with 11 bases between them. CDR3 length: 14 residues. Germline V gene sequence: CDR1 SNHLY, CDR2 FYNNEI. The DNA for the CDR3 is TGTGCCAGCGCCCCACAGCTCTCTGGAAACACCATATATTTT. Translation: CASAPQLSGNTIYF.

This clone was observed a single time. The CDR3 coding sequence is TGTGCCAGCAGTTTACTCACTTTCGCCAAAAACATTCAGTACTTC. Translation: CASSLLTFAKNIQYF. The chain carries TRBV27 and TRBJ2-4; D gene unclear. Per germline, CDR1 MNHEY and CDR2 SMNVEV (reference sequence). V was cut by 2 bases and J by 1 base, with 9 bases left in between. CDR3 size: 15 residues.

CDR3 sequence: CASSPGSYGYTF. The CDR3, as DNA: TGTGCCAGCTCACCAGGCAGTTATGGCTACACCTTC. The chain recombines TRBV18 with TRBJ1-2; unclear D gene. This CDR3 is 12 amino acids long. The ends were cut back, 2 bases at V and 5 bases at J, with 6 bases in the middle. Germline CDR1 reads KGHSH; CDR2 reads LQKENI.

This chain uses TRBV5-1 with TRBJ2-2; 7 nucleotides align to TRBD1. The germline CDR1 and CDR2 sequences are SGHRS and YFSETQ. V dropped 0 bases and J dropped 5; count of bases not matched to a gene: 25. The CDR3 extends over 22 amino acids. DNA of the CDR3: TGCGCCAGCAGCTTGGGTGGAGAAAAGACAGGGTATCTATTCTGCGGGACCGGGGAGCTGTTTTTT. Amino acids: CASSLGGEKTGYLFCGTGELFF.

The rearrangement joins TRBV6-6 to TRBJ2-7; the match to TRBD1 covers 7 bases. CDR1 is MNHNY and CDR2 is SVGAGI in the germline V gene (reference sequence). V was pared by 2 bases and J by 3 bases, with 7 bases of the junction left unmatched. The CDR3 spans 15 residues. The CDR3 DNA follows: TGTGCCAGCAGTTACCCTAGGACAGGCCTCTACGAGCAGTACTTC. It yields the protein CASSYPRTGLYEQYF.

The gene calls are TRBV29-1 and TRBJ1-3; no reliable D call. The ends were cut back, 1 base at V and 0 bases at J, with 4 bases in the middle. The CDR3 sequence is 13 residues long. CDR1 and CDR2 from the germline V gene are SQVTM and ANQGSEA. The CDR3 loop is CSVEGTSGNTIYF. CDR3 DNA: TGCAGCGTTGAAGGGACCTCTGGAAACACCATATATTTT.

The V call is TRBV5-6, the J call TRBJ1-2; no firm D call. Germline CDR1 and CDR2: SGHDT and YYEEEE. Trimming took 1 base from V and 6 from J, leaving 7 bases between them. This CDR3 region has 12 residues. DNA for the CDR3: TGTGCCAGCAGCTTGATGGGGAATGGCTACACCTTC. It encodes CASSLMGNGYTF. The whole variable domain, remainder taken from reference TRBV5-6 and TRBJ1-2, is DAGVTQSPTHLIKTRGQQVTLRCSPKSGHDTVSWYQQALGQGPQFIFQYYEEEERQRGNFPDRFSGHQFPNYSSELNVNALLLGDSALYLCASSLMGNGYTFGSGTRLTVV.

J is TRBJ1-2 and V is TRBV5-4, with D perhaps TRBD1 (5 bases). Germline CDR1 reads SGHNT; CDR2 reads YYREEE (reference sequence). CDR3 length: 15 residues. Deletions cut 0 bases from V and 1 base from J, with 10 bases between. CDR3: CASSLATVGNYGYTF. In DNA, the CDR3 is TGTGCCAGCAGCTTGGCGACAGTCGGTAACTATGGCTACACCTTC.